This T cell receptor beta chain was sequenced for a study of T cell responses to AZD1222 COVID-19 vaccine. About the research overall: Some second doses came at about 4 weeks and others at about 12 weeks; these were pooled. Points from the study as a whole: All repertoire sampling was performed exclusively after the peak T cell response.

The protocol was immunoSEQ multiplex PCR, while the TCRdb copy is restricted to in-frame clones and leaves out a portion. This sample yields some 120,000 clones, of which approximately 85% are seen a single time; over 5% belongs to the top ten. Unmatched junction bases numbered 3, after V lost 4 bases and J lost 3 bases. Germline CDR1 PRHDT, CDR2 FYEKMQ (reference sequence). The CDR3 length is 15 residues. For this clone: Its target is unknown.

The sequence came from an adult in good health. The source material was peripheral blood, sampled on day 0 of AZD1222 vaccination. This chain connects TRBV13 to TRBJ2-1; TRBD2 matches 10 bases. The CDR3 DNA is TGTGCCAGCAGCTACCTAGCGGGGGACTACAATGAGCAGTTCTTC. As protein: CASSYLAGDYNEQFF. The complete variable domain, with remaining parts taken from reference TRBV13 and TRBJ2-1, reads AAGVIQSPRHLIKEKRETATLKCYPIPRHDTVYWYQQGPGQDPQFLISFYEKMQSDKGSIPDRFSAQQFSDYHSELNMSSLELGDSALYFCASSYLAGDYNEQFFGPGTRLTVL.